This paragraph reports one T cell receptor beta chain. The sample belongs to a study of blood T cell repertoires in COVID-19. As for the study in general: Acute-phase and convalescent COVID-19 samples originated in the United States, Italy and Spain. Nucleic acid was either cDNA or gDNA, and it came from T cells, B-cell-depleted T cells, or PBMCs.

Original processing methods: By means of reference gene primer amplification, nucleated cell counts were estimated. Clones were sequenced by immunoSEQ multiplex PCR, and TCRdb holds only the in-frame ones, with some missing. V and J calls and clone size are given by that table; D and trimming were obtained from the DNA. This table holds roughly 52,000 clones, roughly 90% found once. Germline V gene lookup returns CDR1 SGHRS and CDR2 YFSETQ. Between the trimmed V and J ends, which lost 3 bases and 4 bases, there was a span of 26 bases. CDR3 length: 18 residues. This chain links TRBV5-1 with TRBJ2-7, with D perhaps matching TRBD2 (6 bases). The sequence was obtained from a man between 60 and 75 years old with active COVID-19. The sample comprised peripheral blood. The CDR3 DNA reads as TGCGCCAGCAGCTACCCCGAGACGGCGAGCGGGCCCGGGTACGAGCAGTACTTC. Its protein product is CASSYPETASGPGYEQYF.